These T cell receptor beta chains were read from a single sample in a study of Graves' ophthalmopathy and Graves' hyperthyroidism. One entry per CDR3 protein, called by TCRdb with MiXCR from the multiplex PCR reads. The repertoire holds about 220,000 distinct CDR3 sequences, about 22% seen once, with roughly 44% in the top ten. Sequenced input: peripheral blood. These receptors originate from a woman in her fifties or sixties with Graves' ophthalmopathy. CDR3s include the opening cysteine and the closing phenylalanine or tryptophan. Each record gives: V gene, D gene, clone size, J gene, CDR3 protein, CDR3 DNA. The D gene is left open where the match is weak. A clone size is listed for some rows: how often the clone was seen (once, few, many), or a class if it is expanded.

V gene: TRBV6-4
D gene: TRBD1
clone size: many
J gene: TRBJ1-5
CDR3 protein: CASSPGTDIWNSNQPQHF
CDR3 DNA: TGTGCCAGCAGCCCCGGGACAGACATTTGGAATAGCAATCAGCCCCAGCATTTT

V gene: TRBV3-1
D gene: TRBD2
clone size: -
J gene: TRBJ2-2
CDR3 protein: CASSRRAGVNTGELFF
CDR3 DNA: TGTGCCAGCAGCCGACGAGCGGGAGTTAACACCGGGGAGCTGTTTTTT

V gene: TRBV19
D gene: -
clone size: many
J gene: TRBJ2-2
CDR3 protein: CASSIGGVTGELFF
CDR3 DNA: TGTGCCAGTAGTATTGGTGGAGTCACCGGGGAGCTGTTTTTT

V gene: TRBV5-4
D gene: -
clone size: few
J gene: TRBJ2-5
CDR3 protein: CASSLAGRGGETQYF
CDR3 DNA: TGTGCCAGCAGCTTGGCCGGCAGGGGTGGGGAGACCCAGTACTTC

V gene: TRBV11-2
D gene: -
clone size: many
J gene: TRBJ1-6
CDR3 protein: CASSLDRSRAGSPLHF
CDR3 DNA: TGTGCCAGCAGCTTAGATCGGAGCAGGGCTGGTTCACCCCTCCACTTT

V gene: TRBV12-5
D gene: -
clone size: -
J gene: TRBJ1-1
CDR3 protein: CASGVTGTNTEAFF
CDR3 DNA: TGTGCTAGTGGAGTGACAGGCACGAACACTGAAGCTTTCTTT

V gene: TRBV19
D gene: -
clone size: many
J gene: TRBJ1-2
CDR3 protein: CASSPPSGTSYGYTF
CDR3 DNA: TGTGCCAGTAGTCCCCCCTCCGGGACAAGCTATGGCTACACCTTC

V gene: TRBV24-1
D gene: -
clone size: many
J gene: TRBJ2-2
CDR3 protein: CATSDFQVQNTGELFF
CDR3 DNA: TGTGCCACCAGTGATTTCCAGGTTCAAAACACCGGGGAGCTGTTTTTT

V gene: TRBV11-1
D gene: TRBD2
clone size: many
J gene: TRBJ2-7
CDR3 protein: CASSQLAAEAVAYEQYF
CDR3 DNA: TGTGCCAGCAGCCAACTAGCGGCAGAGGCAGTCGCCTACGAGCAGTACTTC

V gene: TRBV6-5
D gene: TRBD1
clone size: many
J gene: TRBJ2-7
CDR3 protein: CASSTPGQSSYEQYF
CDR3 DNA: TGTGCCAGCAGTACCCCGGGACAGAGCTCCTACGAGCAGTACTTC

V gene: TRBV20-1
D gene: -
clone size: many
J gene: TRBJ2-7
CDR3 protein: CSALEESSGYEQYF
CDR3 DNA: TGCAGTGCGCTGGAGGAGAGTAGCGGTTACGAGCAGTACTTC

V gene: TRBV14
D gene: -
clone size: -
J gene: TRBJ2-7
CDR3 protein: CASRIAPGYEQYF
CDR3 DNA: TGTGCCAGCAGGATCGCCCCGGGGTACGAGCAGTACTTC

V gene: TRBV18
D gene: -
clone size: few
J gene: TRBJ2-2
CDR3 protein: CASSPQPASTTGELFF
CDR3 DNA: TGTGCCAGCTCACCACAACCGGCCTCGACCACCGGGGAGCTGTTTTTT

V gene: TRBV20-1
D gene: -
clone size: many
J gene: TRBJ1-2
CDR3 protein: CSAVTGTKYGYTF
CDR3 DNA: TGCAGTGCCGTAACCGGGACGAAATATGGCTACACCTTC

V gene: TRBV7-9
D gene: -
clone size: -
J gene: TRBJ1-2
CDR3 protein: CASSPQRTENYGYTF
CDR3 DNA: TGTGCCAGCAGCCCCCAAAGGACAGAAAACTATGGCTACACCTTC

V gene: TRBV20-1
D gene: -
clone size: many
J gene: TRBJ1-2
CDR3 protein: CSASGGSGSINYGYTF
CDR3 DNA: TGCAGTGCTAGTGGGGGGTCCGGCAGCATTAACTATGGCTACACCTTC

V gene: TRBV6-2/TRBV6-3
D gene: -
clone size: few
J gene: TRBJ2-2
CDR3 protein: CASSALANTGELFF
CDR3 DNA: TGTGCCAGCAGCGCTCTAGCGAACACCGGGGAGCTGTTTTTT

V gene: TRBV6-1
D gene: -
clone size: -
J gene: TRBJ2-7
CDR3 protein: CASASAGLSPYEQYF
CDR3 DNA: TGTGCCAGCGCAAGCGCCGGACTCAGCCCCTACGAGCAGTACTTC

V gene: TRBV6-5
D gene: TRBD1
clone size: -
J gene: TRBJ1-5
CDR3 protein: CASSLSRTGAQPQHF
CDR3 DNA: TGTGCCAGCAGTTTATCGAGGACAGGGGCCCAGCCCCAGCATTTT

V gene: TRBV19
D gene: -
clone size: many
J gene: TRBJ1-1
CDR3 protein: CASSIEVAGRSAFF
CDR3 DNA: TGTGCCAGTAGTATAGAGGTGGCAGGCCGGTCTGCTTTCTTT

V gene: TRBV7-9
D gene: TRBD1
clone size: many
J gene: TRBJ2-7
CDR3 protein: CASSAFLGQGNERYF
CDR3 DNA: TGTGCCAGCAGCGCCTTCCTCGGACAGGGTAACGAGCGGTACTTC

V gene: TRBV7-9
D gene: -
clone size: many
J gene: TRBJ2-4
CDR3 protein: CASSDWDNKNIQYF
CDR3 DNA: TGTGCCAGCAGCGACTGGGACAACAAAAACATTCAGTACTTC

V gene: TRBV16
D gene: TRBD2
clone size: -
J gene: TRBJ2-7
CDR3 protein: CASSHGEGLYEQYF
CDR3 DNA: TGTGCCAGCAGCCACGGGGAGGGACTCTACGAGCAGTACTTC

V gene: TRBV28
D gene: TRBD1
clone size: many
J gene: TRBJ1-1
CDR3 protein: CASSLPPGQGSSTEAFF
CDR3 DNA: TGTGCCAGCAGTTTACCTCCGGGACAGGGCAGTAGCACTGAAGCTTTCTTT

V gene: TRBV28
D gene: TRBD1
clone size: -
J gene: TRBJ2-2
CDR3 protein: CASSDGDRYTGELFF
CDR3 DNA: TGTGCCAGCAGTGACGGGGACAGATACACCGGGGAGCTGTTTTTT

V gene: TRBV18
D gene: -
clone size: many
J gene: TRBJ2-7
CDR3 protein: CASSQTSNTYEQYF
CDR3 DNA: TGTGCCAGCTCACAGACTAGTAATACCTACGAGCAGTACTTC

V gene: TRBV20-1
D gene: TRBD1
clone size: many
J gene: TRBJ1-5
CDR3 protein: CSAGQGPSNQPQHF
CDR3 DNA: TGCAGTGCGGGACAGGGGCCGAGCAATCAGCCCCAGCATTTT

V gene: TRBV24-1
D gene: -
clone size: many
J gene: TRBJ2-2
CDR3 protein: CATSDVGGGELFF
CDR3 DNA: TGTGCCACCAGTGATGTGGGCGGCGGGGAGCTGTTTTTT

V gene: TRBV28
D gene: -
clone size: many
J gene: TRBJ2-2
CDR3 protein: CASKRGGTGELFF
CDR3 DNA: TGTGCCAGCAAACGGGGAGGCACCGGGGAGCTGTTTTTT